This T cell receptor beta chain comes out of a study of identical twins. This clonotype was seen repeatedly, ten times or more. MiXCR, applied by TCRdb to the 5' RACE reads, yields one record per CDR3 protein. The table includes 690,000 or so distinct CDR3 sequences, around 5.7% detected once. Germline assignment: CDR1 DFQATT and CDR2 SNEGSKA (reference sequence). The J segment lost 2 bases and the V segment lost 5 bases, leaving 15 bases of the junction unmatched. This CDR3 region has 19 residues. V and J are TRBV20-1 and TRBJ2-1; 13 bases are a match to TRBD2. Sequencing was carried out using naive T cells sorted from blood. The TCR originated in a man between 18 and 29 years old in good health. The CDR3 bases are TGCAGTGCTTTAGGCCTGGGACTAGCGGGAATTGGGACCTACAATGAGCAGTTCTTC. It is translated as CSALGLGLAGIGTYNEQFF.